Listed below are T cell receptor beta chains from one sample, sequenced in a study of T cells in tuberculosis. Repertoires were generated with immunoSEQ multiplex PCR, while TCRdb's copy carries only in-frame clones and drops some. The sample carries roughly 40,000 clones, 95% recorded once. The sequenced material came from PBMCs. The receptors shown here come from a donor aged 10-29 years with latent tuberculosis or without tuberculosis infection. Each CDR3 is given with its conserved first and last residue. The order of the fields is D gene, V gene, J gene, CDR3 length, clone size, CDR3 protein, CDR3 DNA. D genes are given only for firm matches. Clone size, where shown, is once, few, many, or a class for clones that have expanded.

TRBD1	TRBV7-8	TRBJ1-6	14	.	CASSVDRGLSPLHF	TGTGCCAGCAGCGTGGACAGGGGGCTTTCACCCCTCCACTTT
TRBD2	TRBV5-1	TRBJ2-3	14	once	CASRTGGTTDTQYF	TGCGCCAGCAGGACGGGGGGGACGACAGATACGCAGTATTTT
.	TRBV25-1	TRBJ2-7	13	.	CASSDSQYYEQYF	TGTGCCAGCAGTGATTCGCAGTACTACGAGCAGTACTTC
.	TRBV7-9	TRBJ1-3	15	.	CASSLVGASGNTIYF	TGTGCCAGCAGCTTAGTTGGGGCCTCTGGAAACACCATATATTTT
TRBD1	TRBV11-3	TRBJ2-7	12	.	CASKGTGGQQYF	TGTGCCAGCAAGGGGACAGGGGGCCAGCAGTACTTC
.	TRBV27	TRBJ1-6	17	once	CASSTRQRISYNSPLHF	TGTGCCAGCAGTACCCGACAGAGAATCTCCTATAATTCACCCCTCCACTTT
.	TRBV2	TRBJ2-7	12	.	CASSGLGYEQYF	TGTGCCAGCAGTGGACTTGGATACGAGCAGTACTTC
TRBD1	TRBV6-1	TRBJ1-1	14	.	CASTHRGVGTEAFF	TGTGCCAGCACTCACAGGGGGGTGGGCACTGAAGCTTTCTTT
.	TRBV28	TRBJ1-6	10	once	CASSRTTLHF	TGTGCCAGCTCGAGGACAACCCTCCACTTT
TRBD2	TRBV5-1	TRBJ2-3	17	once	CASSPGLAGGPGDTQYF	TGCGCCAGCAGCCCCGGACTAGCGGGGGGGCCAGGAGATACGCAGTATTTT
.	TRBV6-1	TRBJ2-6	19	.	CASSEPQARGTSGANVLTF	TGTGCCAGCAGTGAACCCCAAGCGCGAGGTACCTCTGGGGCCAACGTCCTGACTTTC
.	TRBV5-4	TRBJ2-3	16	.	CASSGGWTPSTDTQYF	TGTGCCAGCAGCGGGGGCTGGACGCCGAGCACAGATACGCAGTATTTT
TRBD1	TRBV6-6	TRBJ1-4	15	once	CASSYSGQGNEKLFF	TGTGCCAGCAGTTACTCGGGACAGGGCAATGAAAAACTGTTTTTT
.	TRBV4-1	TRBJ1-5	16	.	CASSQDGLVSNQPQHF	TGCGCCAGCAGCCAAGACGGACTGGTTAGCAATCAGCCCCAGCATTTT
TRBD1	TRBV5-4	TRBJ1-1	16	.	CASSARTGGESTEAFF	TGTGCCAGCAGCGCACGCACAGGGGGTGAGAGCACTGAAGCTTTCTTT
.	TRBV30	TRBJ1-1	11	.	CAWSHTTEAFF	TGTGCCTGGAGCCACACCACTGAAGCTTTCTTT
TRBD2	TRBV29-1	TRBJ2-3	16	.	CSAWTSGEFNTDTQYF	TGCAGCGCATGGACTAGCGGGGAGTTTAACACAGATACGCAGTATTTT
.	TRBV27	TRBJ2-3	14	.	CASNEAPITDTQYF	TGTGCCAGCAACGAGGCCCCAATCACAGATACGCAGTATTTT
.	TRBV28	TRBJ1-5	15	.	CASSPRRGGNQPQHF	TGTGCCAGCAGTCCTCGGCGGGGTGGGAATCAGCCCCAGCATTTT
TRBD1	TRBV2	TRBJ1-1	13	.	CASNDKGARGAFF	TGTGCCAGCAACGACAAGGGGGCGCGAGGAGCTTTCTTT
TRBD1	TRBV9	TRBJ1-6	14	.	CASSTRDRDSPLHF	TGTGCCAGCAGCACCCGGGACAGAGACTCACCCCTCCACTTT
.	TRBV4-1	TRBJ1-2	17	.	CASSPTRAGVSNYGYTF	TGCGCCAGCAGCCCAACCAGGGCAGGGGTATCTAACTATGGCTACACCTTC
.	TRBV9	TRBJ1-1	16	.	CASSVDREQLNTEAFF	TGTGCCAGCAGCGTAGACCGCGAACAGCTAAACACTGAAGCTTTCTTT
TRBD1	TRBV5-1	TRBJ1-5	14	.	CASSLTGGGQPQHF	TGCGCCAGCAGCTTGACAGGGGGCGGTCAGCCCCAGCATTTT
TRBD1	TRBV29-1	TRBJ1-1	13	.	CSVATGMNTEAFF	TGCAGCGTTGCGACAGGGATGAACACTGAAGCTTTCTTT
.	TRBV9	TRBJ1-1	14	.	CASSVGVSEGEAFF	TGTGCCAGCAGCGTAGGCGTCAGCGAGGGTGAAGCTTTCTTT
TRBD2	TRBV2	TRBJ2-1	19	once	CASGREGGTSGNTNRKGLF	TGTGCCAGCGGACGCGAAGGAGGGACTAGCGGGAATACTAACCGGAAGGGACTCTTC
.	TRBV9	TRBJ2-3	18	.	CASSEEVGLASPRSTQYF	TGTGCCAGCAGCGAGGAGGTCGGGCTAGCGTCACCAAGGAGTACGCAGTATTTT
.	TRBV30	TRBJ1-5	14	.	CAWSDRVGNQPQHF	TGTGCCTGGAGTGACAGGGTAGGCAATCAGCCCCAGCATTTT
TRBD2	TRBV7-2	TRBJ2-5	16	.	CASSLGASGGEETQYF	TGTGCCAGCAGCTTAGGGGCTAGCGGGGGAGAGGAGACCCAGTACTTC
.	TRBV7-9	TRBJ1-1	13	.	CASSPNMVTEAFF	TGTGCCAGCAGCCCCAACATGGTCACTGAAGCTTTCTTT
.	TRBV4-3	TRBJ1-2	14	.	CASSQEQGDYGYTF	TGCGCCAGCAGCCAAGAACAGGGAGACTATGGCTACACCTTC
TRBD1	TRBV7-4	TRBJ1-2	15	once	CASTQGQGADYGYTF	TGTGCCAGCACCCAAGGCCAGGGGGCGGACTATGGCTACACCTTC
.	TRBV12-5	TRBJ2-1	18	.	CASGLDYRGWSSYNEQFF	TGTGCTAGTGGTTTGGACTATAGGGGCTGGAGCTCCTACAATGAGCAGTTCTTC
.	TRBV28	TRBJ2-1	14	.	CASTRDTSYNEQFF	TGTGCCAGCACCCGGGACACCTCCTACAATGAGCAGTTCTTC
.	TRBV30	TRBJ2-7	15	.	CAWSVRQTVTYEQYF	TGTGCCTGGAGTGTACGACAAACCGTCACCTACGAGCAGTACTTC
TRBD2	TRBV30	TRBJ2-7	13	.	CAFAYSGAFEQYF	TGTGCCTTCGCGTACAGCGGGGCTTTCGAGCAGTACTTC
.	TRBV6-5	TRBJ2-3	13	.	CASSSLQSDTQYF	TGTGCCAGCAGTTCTTTGCAGTCAGATACGCAGTATTTT
TRBD1	TRBV11-2	TRBJ1-6	14	once	CASRAQGAGSPLHF	TGTGCCAGCAGAGCCCAGGGGGCAGGTTCACCCCTCCACTTT
TRBD1	TRBV5-1	TRBJ2-3	17	.	CASSLAGDRGYIDTQYF	TGCGCCAGCAGCTTGGCGGGGGACAGGGGTTATATAGATACGCAGTATTTT
.	TRBV18	TRBJ1-3	13	.	CASSPGQKNTIYF	TGTGCCAGCTCACCAGGACAGAAGAACACCATATATTTT
.	TRBV19	TRBJ1-5	13	.	CATTDYSNQPQHF	TGTGCCACTACAGATTATAGCAATCAGCCCCAGCATTTT
TRBD1	TRBV18	TRBJ1-3	15	.	CASSLKTGDLDTIYF	TGTGCCAGCTCACTGAAGACAGGGGATTTGGACACCATATATTTT
.	TRBV5-4	TRBJ2-2	13	.	CASSLAGIGELFF	TGTGCCAGCAGCTTGGCAGGGATCGGGGAGCTGTTTTTT
.	TRBV6-5	TRBJ2-3	15	.	CASSPTPAASDTQYF	TGTGCCAGCAGTCCCACCCCAGCAGCGTCGGATACGCAGTATTTT
TRBD1	TRBV15	TRBJ1-4	16	.	CATSSRTGGTGEKLFF	TGTGCCACCAGCAGCCGGACAGGGGGCACGGGGGAAAAACTGTTTTTT
TRBD1	TRBV4-2	TRBJ2-1	17	.	CASSQDGGTGGGFEQFF	TGTGCCAGCAGCCAAGATGGGGGGACAGGGGGCGGGTTTGAGCAGTTCTTC
TRBD2	TRBV13	TRBJ2-3	15	.	CASSQTGTRDRWEYF	TGTGCCAGCAGCCAAACCGGGACTAGGGATCGTTGGGAGTATTTT
TRBD2	TRBV9	TRBJ2-5	17	.	CASSPGTSGGGVETQYF	TGTGCCAGCAGCCCCGGGACTAGCGGGGGGGGTGTGGAGACCCAGTACTTC
TRBD1	TRBV5-5	TRBJ1-1	15	once	CASRPGTGGLGPAFF	TGTGCCAGCAGACCCGGGACAGGGGGCTTAGGGCCGGCTTTCTTT
TRBD1	TRBV6-6	TRBJ2-3	16	.	CASSLLPRGQGNTQYF	TGTGCCAGCAGTTTATTGCCCAGGGGGCAGGGGAATACGCAGTATTTT
.	TRBV19	TRBJ2-2	13	few	CASSLTSTGELFF	TGTGCCAGTAGTTTAACATCCACCGGGGAGCTGTTTTTT